This TCR beta chain was retrieved from a study of T-cell memory formation after mild COVID-19. Study as a whole: Among the donors, TCR clusters were largely specific to each donor.

Notes on the study in general: Clones that contracted from day 15 to 85 were balanced CD4/CD8, while later expanders leaned CD4+.

This clonotype has a handful of counts. Antigen: not known. This CDR3 contains 13 residues. Trimming left V 3 bases short and J 7 bases short, with 13 bases between. Barcoded TCR alpha and TCR beta cDNA libraries with UMIs came from 5'RACE using constant-segment primers. TCRdb passed the 5' RACE reads through MiXCR, listing each CDR3 protein once. The table has about 350,000 distinct CDR3 sequences, approximately 14% seen once; the top ten hold about a fifth. Sequenced input: PBMCs or a T cell subset sorted from them (not recorded which). This chain uses TRBV12-3 or TRBV12-4 with TRBJ2-7; a possible D gene is TRBD2 (6 bases). This TCR came from a man between 18 and 35 years old who had mild COVID-19 (a few samples of this study predate the infection). Cell type and time point are not known. For the CDR3, the DNA is TGTGCCAGCAGTTTGTCCAGGGCGGGGGAGCAGTACTTC. Translating it yields CASSLSRAGEQYF.